The clone carrying this T cell receptor (beta chain) has just a few counts. Mismatch with germline at one junction end may stem from a read error. The sample originates from a study of T cell responses to AZD1222 COVID-19 vaccine. Sequencing used immunoSEQ multiplex PCR; TCRdb keeps in-frame clones, though not all of them. The table shows about 180,000 clones, with roughly nine tenths occurring only once. This CDR3 region has 18 residues. Per germline, CDR1 SSHAT and CDR2 FNYEAQ (reference sequence). The specimen was peripheral blood, collected on day 0 of AZD1222 vaccination. The clonotype comes from an adult in good health. V and J are TRBV7-7 and TRBJ2-1; D perhaps matches TRBD2 (5 bases). CDR3 sequence reads: CASSLHPTGARADNEQFF. Here the CDR3 DNA reads TGTGCTAGCAGCTTACACCCGACTGGTGCGCGGGCAGACAATGAGCAGTTCTTC.